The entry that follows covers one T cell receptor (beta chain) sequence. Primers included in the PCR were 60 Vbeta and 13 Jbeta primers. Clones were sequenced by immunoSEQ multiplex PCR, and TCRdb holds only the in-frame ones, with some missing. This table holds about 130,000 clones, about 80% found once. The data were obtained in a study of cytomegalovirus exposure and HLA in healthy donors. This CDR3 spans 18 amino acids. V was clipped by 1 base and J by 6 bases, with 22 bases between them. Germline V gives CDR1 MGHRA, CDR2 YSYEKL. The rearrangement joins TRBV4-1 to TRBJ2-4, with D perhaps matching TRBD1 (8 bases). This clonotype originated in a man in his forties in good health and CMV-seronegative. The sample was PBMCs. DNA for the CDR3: TGCGCCAGCAGCCAAGGGGGGGGGAACCGAGGACAGGGAAACATTCAGTACTTC. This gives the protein CASSQGGGNRGQGNIQYF.